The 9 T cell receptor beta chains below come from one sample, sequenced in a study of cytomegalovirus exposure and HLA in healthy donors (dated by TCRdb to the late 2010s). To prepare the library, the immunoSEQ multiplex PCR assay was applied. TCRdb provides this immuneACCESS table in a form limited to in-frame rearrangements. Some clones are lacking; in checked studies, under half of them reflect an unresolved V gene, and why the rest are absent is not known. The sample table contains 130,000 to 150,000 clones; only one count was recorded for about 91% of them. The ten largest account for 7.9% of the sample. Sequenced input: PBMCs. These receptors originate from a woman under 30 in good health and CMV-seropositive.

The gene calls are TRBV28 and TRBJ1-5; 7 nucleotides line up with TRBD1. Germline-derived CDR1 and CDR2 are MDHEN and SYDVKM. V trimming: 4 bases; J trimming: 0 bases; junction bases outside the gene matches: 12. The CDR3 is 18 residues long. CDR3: CASSWDRLSVHSNQPQHF. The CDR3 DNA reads TGTGCCAGCAGTTGGGACAGACTTTCTGTACATAGCAATCAGCCCCAGCATTTT.

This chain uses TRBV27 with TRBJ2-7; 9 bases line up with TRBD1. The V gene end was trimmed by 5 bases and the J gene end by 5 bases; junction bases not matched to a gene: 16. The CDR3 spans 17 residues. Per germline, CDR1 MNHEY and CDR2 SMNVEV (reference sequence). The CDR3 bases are TGTGCCAGCAGTCGACTTCGGACAGGGGAGCGAGGGGACGAGCAGTACTTC. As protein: CASSRLRTGERGDEQYF.

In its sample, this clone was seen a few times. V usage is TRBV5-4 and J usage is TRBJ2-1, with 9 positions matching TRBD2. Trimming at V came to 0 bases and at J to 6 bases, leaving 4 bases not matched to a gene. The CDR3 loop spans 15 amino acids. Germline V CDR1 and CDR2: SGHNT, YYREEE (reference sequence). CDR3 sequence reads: CASSLEGGGANEQFF. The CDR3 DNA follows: TGTGCCAGCAGCTTGGAGGGCGGGGGGGCCAATGAGCAGTTCTTC.

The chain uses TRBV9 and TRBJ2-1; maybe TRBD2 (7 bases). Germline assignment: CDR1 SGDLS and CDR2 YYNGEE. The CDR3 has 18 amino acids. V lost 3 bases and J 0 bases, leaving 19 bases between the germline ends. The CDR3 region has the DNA TGTGCCAGCAGCGCGAGGGGGGGCTACATAAGCTCCTACAATGAGCAGTTCTTC. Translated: CASSARGGYISSYNEQFF.

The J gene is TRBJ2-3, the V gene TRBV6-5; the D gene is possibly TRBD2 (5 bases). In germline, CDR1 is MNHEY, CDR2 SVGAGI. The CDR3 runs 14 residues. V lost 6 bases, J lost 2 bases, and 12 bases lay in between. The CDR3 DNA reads TGTGCCAGCAGGGACGGACTCCCCACAGATACGCAGTATTTT. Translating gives CASRDGLPTDTQYF.

The CDR3 coding sequence is TGCGCCAGCACCATCGACAGGAACACTGAAGCTTTCTTT. As protein: CASTIDRNTEAFF. The chain has TRBV5-1 and TRBJ1-1; TRBD1 is a possible D gene (5 bases). With 6 bases removed from V and 1 base from J, the gap between germline ends came to 10 bases. In germline, CDR1 is SGHRS, CDR2 YFSETQ. There are 13 residues in the CDR3.

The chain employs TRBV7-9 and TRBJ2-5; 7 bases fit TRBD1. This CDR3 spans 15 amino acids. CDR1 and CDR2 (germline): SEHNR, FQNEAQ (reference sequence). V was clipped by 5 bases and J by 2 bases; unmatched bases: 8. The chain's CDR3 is CASSLSQGLQETQYF. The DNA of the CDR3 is TGTGCCAGCAGCCTTTCACAGGGGCTACAAGAGACCCAGTACTTC.

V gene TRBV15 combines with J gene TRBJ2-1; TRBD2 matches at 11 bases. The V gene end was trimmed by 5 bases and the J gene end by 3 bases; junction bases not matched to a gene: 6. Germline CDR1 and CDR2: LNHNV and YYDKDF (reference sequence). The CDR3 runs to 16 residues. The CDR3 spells CATSALGLADYNEQFF. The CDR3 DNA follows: TGTGCCACCAGCGCCCTGGGACTAGCGGACTACAATGAGCAGTTCTTC. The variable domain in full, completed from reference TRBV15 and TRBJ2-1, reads DAMVIQNPRYQVTQFGKPVTLSCSQTLNHNVMYWYQQKSSQAPKLLFHYYDKDFNNEADTPDNFQSRRPNTSFCFLDIRSPGLGDTAMYLCATSALGLADYNEQFFGPGTRLTVL.

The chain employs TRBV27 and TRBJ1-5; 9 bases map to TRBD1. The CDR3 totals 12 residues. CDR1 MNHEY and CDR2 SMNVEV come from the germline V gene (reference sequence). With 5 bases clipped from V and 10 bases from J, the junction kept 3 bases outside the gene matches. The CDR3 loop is CASSGTGGPQHF. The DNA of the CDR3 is TGTGCCAGCAGTGGAACAGGGGGCCCCCAGCATTTT.